This TCR beta chain was obtained from a study of cytomegalovirus exposure and HLA in healthy donors. The CDR3 loop spans 13 amino acids. Germline lookup yields CDR1 MNHNS and CDR2 SASEGT. In the case of this clone: At one boundary the junction diverges from the germline segment, which might be a read error.

13 Jbeta primers and 60 Vbeta primers were used for the PCR. The method was immunoSEQ multiplex PCR; TCRdb's version includes in-frame clones alone and lacks a portion of them. The sample lists about 130,000 clones; 80% were seen once. The TCR originated in a young man in good health and CMV-seronegative. The chain recombines TRBV6-1 with TRBJ1-5; D possibly corresponds to TRBD1 (5 bases). The sequenced sample was PBMCs. The CDR3 is CASNADSNQPQNF. For the CDR3, the DNA is TGTGCCAGCAACGCAGACAGCAATCAGCCCCAGAATTTT.